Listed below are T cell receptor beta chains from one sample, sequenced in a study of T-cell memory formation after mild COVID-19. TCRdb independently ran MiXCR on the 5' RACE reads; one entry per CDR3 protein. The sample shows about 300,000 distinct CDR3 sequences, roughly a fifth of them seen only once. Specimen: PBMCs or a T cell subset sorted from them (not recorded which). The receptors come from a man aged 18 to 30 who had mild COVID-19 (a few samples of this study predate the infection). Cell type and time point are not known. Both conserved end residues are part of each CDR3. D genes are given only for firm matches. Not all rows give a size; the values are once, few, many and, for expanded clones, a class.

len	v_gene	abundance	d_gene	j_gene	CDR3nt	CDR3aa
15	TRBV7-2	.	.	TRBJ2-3	TGTGCCAGCAGCTTACATCGGGGCGGCGCAGATACGCAGTATTTT	CASSLHRGGADTQYF
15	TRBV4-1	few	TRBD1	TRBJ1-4	TGCGCCAGCAGCCCACCGGGACAGGGACGGGAAAAACTGTTTTTT	CASSPPGQGREKLFF
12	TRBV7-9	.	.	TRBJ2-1	TGTGCCAGCAGCCCGGACGCGAATGAGCAGTTCTTC	CASSPDANEQFF
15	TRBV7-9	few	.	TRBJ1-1	TGTGCCAGCAGCTTAGATGGGAGTCTTAGCACTGAAGCTTTCTTT	CASSLDGSLSTEAFF
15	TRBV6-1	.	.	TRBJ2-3	TGTGCCAGCAGTGTGGGCGTAAGATCCACAGATACGCAGTATTTT	CASSVGVRSTDTQYF
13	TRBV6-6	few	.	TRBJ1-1	TGTGCCAGCAGTACACACGGGCCTAGGGAAGCTTTCTTT	CASSTHGPREAFF
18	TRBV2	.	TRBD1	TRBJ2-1	TGTGCCAGCAGTAGGACAGGGGAGAATCTGGGTTCCTACAATGAGCAGTTCTTC	CASSRTGENLGSYNEQFF
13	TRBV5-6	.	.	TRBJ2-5	TGTGCCAGCAGCTTTGTAGGCCAAGAGACCCAGTACTTC	CASSFVGQETQYF
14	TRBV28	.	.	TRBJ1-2	TGTGCCAGCAGTTCCTCAGGGGCCGATTATGGCTACACCTTC	CASSSSGADYGYTF
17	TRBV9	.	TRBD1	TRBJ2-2	TGTGCCAGCAGCGTGGCGACCGGGACAGTGAACACCGGGGAGCTGTTTTTT	CASSVATGTVNTGELFF
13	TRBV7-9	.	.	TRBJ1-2	TGTGCCAGCAGCTTAGCACTCCACGAGGGCTACACCTTC	CASSLALHEGYTF
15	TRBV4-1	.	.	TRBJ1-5	TGCGCCAGCAGCCAAGATGCGACAGACGATCAGCCCCAGCATTTT	CASSQDATDDQPQHF